A selection of T cell receptor beta chains follows, all from one sample in a study of T cell repertoires in cytomegalovirus infection. TCRdb fed the reads into MiXCR, producing one record per CDR3 protein. The sample has 250,000 to 300,000 distinct CDR3 sequences, around 15% seen once; the top ten hold around 43%. Sequencing was carried out using CD8+ T cells from PBMCs. These receptors originate from a human donor in good health (CMV status not recorded). Some clones in this sample may be carry-over from other donors' samples. The CDR3 runs from the conserved cysteine through the conserved F or W.

j_call	v_call	cdr3_aa
TRBJ2-7	TRBV6-2/TRBV6-3	CASSYQETGTAYEQYF
TRBJ2-1	TRBV7-2	CASSFRDSSYNEQFF
TRBJ2-7	TRBV7-9	CASSWTESSYEQYF
TRBJ1-6	TRBV20-1	CSASLGGSNSPLHF
TRBJ2-7	TRBV2	CASSVWQIYEQYF
TRBJ2-2	TRBV7-2	CASSLVRREHWVNTGELFF
TRBJ2-7	TRBV19	CASSGGTGPFYEQYF
TRBJ1-1	TRBV5-4	CASSVTWGNAEAFF
TRBJ2-3	TRBV9	CASSVVGGAADTQYF
TRBJ2-7	TRBV20-1	CSAPGVDYGYEQYF
TRBJ2-1	TRBV7-9	CASSFPTDTHNEQFF
TRBJ2-6	TRBV7-2	CAAAPGSGANVLTF
TRBJ2-1	TRBV14	CASSQGPGNEQFF
TRBJ1-1	TRBV6-2/TRBV6-3	CASSYSREAFF
TRBJ2-3	TRBV29-1	CSVRGSGGALDTQYF
TRBJ2-5	TRBV7-9	CASSPPTGGSGETQYF
TRBJ2-3	TRBV20-1	CSARGPELAGILSTDTQYF
TRBJ2-6	TRBV7-2	CASSLALASGANVLTF
TRBJ1-5	TRBV20-1	CSAGGGAGVVNQPQHF
TRBJ1-1	TRBV23-1	CASSQAQVAFF
TRBJ2-1	TRBV6-5	CASSYLPDRAHNEQFF
TRBJ2-5	TRBV28	CASSSQEAFGQETQYF
TRBJ1-1	TRBV10-3	CAISEGPFGDTEAFF
TRBJ1-1	TRBV4-1	CASSQMAGGITEAFF